These T cell receptor beta chains were read from a single sample in a study of cytomegalovirus exposure and HLA in healthy donors. Here immunoSEQ multiplex PCR was the method, and the copy in TCRdb shows in-frame clones only, minus some. The data show 210,000 or so clones, over 65% seen once. The specimen was PBMCs. The receptors derive from a man aged 35 to 55 in good health and CMV-seronegative. Both conserved end residues are part of each CDR3. The D gene is left open where the match is weak. Clone size is given for some rows only: seen once, a few or many times, or a class if the clone is expanded.

J gene | clone size | V gene | D gene | CDR3 protein | CDR3 DNA
TRBJ1-6 | NA | TRBV5-4 | NA | CASSSIGGEDSPLHF | TGTGCCAGCAGCTCTATTGGGGGGGAAGATTCACCCCTCCACTTT
TRBJ1-6 | NA | TRBV6-6 | NA | CASLVGVNSPLHF | TGTGCCAGCCTCGTCGGGGTTAATTCACCCCTCCACTTT
TRBJ1-5 | once | TRBV5-8 | TRBD1 | CASSLPPPQGYSQPQHF | TGTGCCAGCAGCTTGCCCCCCCCACAGGGGTATAGTCAGCCCCAGCATTTT
TRBJ2-5 | NA | TRBV29-1 | NA | CSVEGTDQETQYF | TGCAGCGTTGAAGGGACAGACCAAGAGACCCAGTACTTC
TRBJ2-4 | NA | TRBV25-1 | NA | CASSEYGSGAKNIQYF | TGTGCCAGCAGTGAATATGGTTCCGGAGCCAAAAACATTCAGTACTTC
TRBJ2-7 | NA | TRBV2 | NA | CASSEAVYEQYF | TGTGCCAGCAGTGAAGCAGTATACGAGCAGTACTTC
TRBJ2-6 | NA | TRBV9 | TRBD2 | CASSVGEGGANVLTF | TGTGCCAGCAGCGTCGGGGAGGGTGGGGCCAACGTCCTGACTTTC
TRBJ2-3 | NA | TRBV11-3 | TRBD1 | CASSHRGHEDTQYF | TGTGCCAGCAGCCACAGGGGGCACGAAGATACGCAGTATTTT
TRBJ2-2 | NA | TRBV13 | NA | CASSLAGSNTGELFF | TGTGCCAGCAGCTTAGCAGGGTCGAACACCGGGGAGCTGTTTTTT
TRBJ1-4 | NA | TRBV7-9 | TRBD1 | CASSSGDRVNEKLFF | TGTGCCAGCAGCTCGGGAGACAGGGTTAATGAAAAACTGTTTTTT
TRBJ2-7 | few | TRBV5-1 | TRBD2 | CASSSWTSGGYEQYF | TGCGCCAGCAGCTCCTGGACTAGCGGGGGGTACGAGCAGTACTTC
TRBJ2-1 | NA | TRBV6-5 | TRBD2 | CATGVTASGREEQFF | TGTGCCACCGGGGTAACGGCTAGCGGGAGGGAAGAGCAGTTCTTC
TRBJ2-1 | NA | TRBV4-1 | TRBD2 | CASSQEVASGKGEQFF | TGCGCCAGCAGCCAAGAGGTAGCTAGCGGGAAAGGAGAGCAGTTCTTC
TRBJ1-3 | NA | TRBV9 | TRBD1 | CASSSTVRDRGNTIYF | TGTGCCAGCAGCTCGACCGTCCGGGACAGAGGAAACACCATATATTTT
TRBJ1-4 | NA | TRBV11-2 | TRBD1 | CASSPRTGYPEKLFF | TGTGCCAGCAGCCCGAGGACAGGGTATCCTGAAAAACTGTTTTTT
TRBJ1-5 | NA | TRBV9 | TRBD1 | CASSGGTASNQPQHF | TGTGCCAGCAGCGGAGGGACAGCTTCCAATCAGCCCCAGCATTTT
TRBJ2-5 | once | TRBV7-9 | NA | CASTNVGLQETQYF | TGTGCCAGCACCAACGTCGGACTACAAGAGACCCAGTACTTC
TRBJ2-7 | NA | TRBV28 | TRBD2 | CASRRLAGGPDSYEQYF | TGTGCCAGCAGGAGACTAGCGGGAGGGCCTGATTCCTACGAGCAGTACTTC
TRBJ2-3 | NA | TRBV10-3 | TRBD2 | CAISGLAGSTDTQYF | TGTGCCATCAGTGGACTAGCGGGGTCCACAGATACGCAGTATTTT
TRBJ1-3 | NA | TRBV25-1 | NA | CASSRNQGSTGNTIYF | TGTGCCAGCAGTCGGAATCAGGGGTCGACTGGAAACACCATATATTTT
TRBJ2-1 | NA | TRBV15 | TRBD2 | CATSRGGAGVYNEQFF | TGTGCCACCAGCAGGGGCGGAGCGGGAGTCTACAATGAGCAGTTCTTC
TRBJ2-3 | once | TRBV7-3 | TRBD1 | CASGQGIGDTQYF | TGTGCCAGCGGACAGGGAATAGGGGATACGCAGTATTTT
TRBJ2-2 | NA | TRBV19 | NA | CASRSRGSAGELFF | TGTGCCAGTAGAAGCAGGGGATCGGCCGGGGAGCTGTTTTTT
TRBJ2-5 | NA | TRBV5-1 | NA | CASRRGGETQYF | TGCGCCAGCCGCCGGGGAGGAGAGACCCAGTACTTC
TRBJ2-7 | NA | TRBV13 | NA | CASSRDTGNEQYF | TGTGCCAGCAGCCGAGATACAGGCAACGAGCAGTACTTC
TRBJ2-7 | NA | TRBV30 | TRBD2 | CAWSRPGTSAYEQYF | TGTGCCTGGAGCCGGCCCGGGACTAGCGCCTACGAGCAGTACTTC
TRBJ2-7 | NA | TRBV29-1 | TRBD1 | CSVETGSSYEQYF | TGCAGCGTTGAGACAGGGAGCTCCTACGAGCAGTACTTC
TRBJ1-2 | few | TRBV14 | NA | CASSPGVGAYGYTF | TGTGCCAGCAGCCCCGGAGTAGGGGCCTATGGCTACACCTTC
TRBJ2-5 | NA | TRBV6-1 | TRBD1 | CASCPRTGVETQYF | TGTGCCAGCTGTCCTAGGACAGGGGTAGAGACCCAGTACTTC
TRBJ1-3 | few | TRBV27 | NA | CASSLTSGNTIYF | TGTGCCAGCAGTTTAACTTCTGGAAACACCATATATTTT
TRBJ1-3 | NA | TRBV7-2 | NA | CASATGSSGNTIYF | TGTGCCAGCGCCACGGGGAGCTCTGGAAACACCATATATTTT
TRBJ2-7 | NA | TRBV18 | TRBD1 | CASSPADRTGEQYF | TGTGCCAGCTCACCAGCGGACAGGACGGGCGAGCAGTACTTC
TRBJ2-2 | NA | TRBV5-4 | TRBD2 | CASSRTGTSGTGELFF | TGTGCCAGCAGCAGGACCGGGACTAGCGGCACCGGGGAGCTGTTTTTT
TRBJ2-5 | NA | TRBV19 | NA | CASSIWGGAAETQYF | TGTGCCAGTAGTATCTGGGGTGGGGCCGCCGAGACCCAGTACTTC
TRBJ1-4 | few | TRBV5-8 | TRBD1 | CASSSTGVSGKLFF | TGTGCCAGCAGCTCGACAGGGGTCAGTGGAAAACTGTTTTTT
TRBJ2-4 | NA | TRBV19 | TRBD2 | CASSQASGAVDIQYF | TGTGCCAGTAGTCAGGCTAGCGGAGCCGTGGACATTCAGTACTTC
TRBJ1-1 | once | TRBV5-1 | TRBD1 | CASSSGQGNTEAFF | TGCGCCAGCAGCTCCGGACAGGGGAACACTGAAGCTTTCTTT
TRBJ2-7 | once | TRBV11-2 | NA | CASSVTGAYEQYF | TGTGCCAGCAGCGTTACCGGGGCCTACGAGCAGTACTTC
TRBJ1-2 | NA | TRBV19 | NA | CACQNRYYGYTF | TGTGCCTGTCAAAACAGGTACTATGGCTACACCTTC